This TCR beta chain was retrieved from a study of OX40 agonist ivuxolimab in advanced cancers. Study background: The study reported partial responses in three patients: one hepatocellular carcinoma, two cutaneous melanoma.

Sequencing used immunoSEQ multiplex PCR; TCRdb keeps in-frame clones, though not all of them. The repertoire holds more than 100,000 clones, 90% seen once, with about 1% in the top ten. With 0 bases clipped from V and 2 bases from J, the junction kept 18 bases outside the gene matches. The germline V gene encodes CDR1 SGHRS and CDR2 YFSETQ. The CDR3 extends over 21 amino acids. This specimen was CD4+ or CD8+ T cells sorted from blood, taken in a trial of the OX40 agonist ivuxolimab. The origin of this receptor is an adult with an advanced solid tumor such as melanoma, head and neck, liver or kidney cancer. The chain combines TRBV5-1 with TRBJ2-2, with 8 bases fitting TRBD1. The CDR3 DNA sequence: TGCGCCAGCAGCTTGGGGGACAGGTTAATCCAGGGGCCCCGAAACACCGGGGAGCTGTTTTTT. Translated: CASSLGDRLIQGPRNTGELFF.